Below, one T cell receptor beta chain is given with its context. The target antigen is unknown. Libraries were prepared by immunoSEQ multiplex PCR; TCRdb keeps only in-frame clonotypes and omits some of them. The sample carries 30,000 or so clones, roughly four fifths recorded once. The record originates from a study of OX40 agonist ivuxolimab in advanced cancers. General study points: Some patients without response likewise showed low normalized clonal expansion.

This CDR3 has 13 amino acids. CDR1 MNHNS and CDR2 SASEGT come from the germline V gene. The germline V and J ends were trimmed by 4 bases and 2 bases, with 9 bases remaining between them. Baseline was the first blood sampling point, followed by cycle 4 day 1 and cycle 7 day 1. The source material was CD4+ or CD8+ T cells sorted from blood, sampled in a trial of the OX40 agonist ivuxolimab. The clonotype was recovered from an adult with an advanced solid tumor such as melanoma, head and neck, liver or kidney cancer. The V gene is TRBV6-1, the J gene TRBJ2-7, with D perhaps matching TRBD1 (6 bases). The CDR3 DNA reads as TGTGCCAGCAGTGGGACAGAAACCTACGAGCAGTACTTC. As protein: CASSGTETYEQYF.